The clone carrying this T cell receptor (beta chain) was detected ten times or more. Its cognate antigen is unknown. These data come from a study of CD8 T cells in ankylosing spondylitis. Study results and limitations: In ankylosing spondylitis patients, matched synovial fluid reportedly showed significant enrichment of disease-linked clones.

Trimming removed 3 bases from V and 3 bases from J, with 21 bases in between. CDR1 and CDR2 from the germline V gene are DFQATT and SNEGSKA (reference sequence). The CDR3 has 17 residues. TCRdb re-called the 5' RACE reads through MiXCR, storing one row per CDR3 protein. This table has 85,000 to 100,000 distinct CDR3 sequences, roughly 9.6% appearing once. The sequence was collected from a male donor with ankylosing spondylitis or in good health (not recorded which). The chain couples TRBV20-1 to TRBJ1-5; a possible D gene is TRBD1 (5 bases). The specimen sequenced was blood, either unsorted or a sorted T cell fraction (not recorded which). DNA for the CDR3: TGCAGTGCTAGTGAAATACGCGGAGACAGTCTCAATCAGCCCCAGCATTTT. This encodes CSASEIRGDSLNQPQHF.